In its sample, the clone carrying this T cell receptor (beta chain) was seen once. These data belong to a study of blood T cell repertoires in COVID-19. About the study: Whether acute or convalescent, the COVID-19 samples came from the United States, Italy and Spain. The cDNA or gDNA used as material had been derived from T cells, B-cell-depleted T cells, or PBMCs.

Authors' data handling: Cell counts per sample came from amplifying reference gene primers. Measured with immunoSEQ multiplex PCR; TCRdb has only the in-frame clones, and not every one. V and J calls and clone size come straight from that table; D and trimming were deduced from the DNA. This sample carries 60,000 to 75,000 clones, about four fifths of them seen once, and the ten largest clones take around 9.7%. The CDR3 is 17 amino acids. CDR1 is SGHTA and CDR2 is FQGTGA in the germline V gene. V was pared by 1 base and J by 2 bases, with 6 bases of the junction left unmatched. Sequenced material: peripheral blood. V gene TRBV7-3 combines with J gene TRBJ2-2, with 8 bases aligning to TRBD2. The clonotype comes from a woman aged 80 or over with acute or convalescent COVID-19. This CDR3 reads CASSLKAGGPNTGELFF. The CDR3, as DNA: TGTGCCAGCAGCTTAAAGGCGGGGGGTCCCAACACCGGGGAGCTGTTTTTT.